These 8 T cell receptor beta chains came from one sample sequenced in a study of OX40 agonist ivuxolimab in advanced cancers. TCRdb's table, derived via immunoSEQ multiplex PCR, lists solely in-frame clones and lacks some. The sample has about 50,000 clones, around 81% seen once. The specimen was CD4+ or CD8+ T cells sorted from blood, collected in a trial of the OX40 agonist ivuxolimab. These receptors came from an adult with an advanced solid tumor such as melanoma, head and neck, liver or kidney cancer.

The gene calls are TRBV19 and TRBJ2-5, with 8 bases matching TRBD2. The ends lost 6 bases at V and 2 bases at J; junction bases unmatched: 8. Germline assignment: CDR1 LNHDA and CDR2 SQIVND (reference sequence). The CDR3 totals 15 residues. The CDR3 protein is CASSTGLGSQETQYF. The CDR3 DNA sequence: TGTGCCAGTAGCACGGGACTAGGCAGTCAAGAGACCCAGTACTTC.

The CDR3 bases are TGTGCCAGCAGCTTGCCGGGACAGGGCTTCTACGAGCAGTACTTC. This encodes CASSLPGQGFYEQYF. The chain has TRBV5-4 and TRBJ2-5; 9 positions agree with TRBD1. The end of the DNA is better explained by TRBJ2-7, so the J call may be wrong. This CDR3 has 15 amino acids. Germline CDR1 reads SGHNT; CDR2 reads YYREEE (reference sequence).

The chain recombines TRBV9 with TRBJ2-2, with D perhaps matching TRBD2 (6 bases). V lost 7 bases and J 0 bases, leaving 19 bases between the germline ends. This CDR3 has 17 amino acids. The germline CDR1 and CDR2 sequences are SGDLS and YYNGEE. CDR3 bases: TGTGCCAGCGGGGGGAAGCTTGGACTACCGAACACCGGGGAGCTGTTTTTT. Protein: CASGGKLGLPNTGELFF.

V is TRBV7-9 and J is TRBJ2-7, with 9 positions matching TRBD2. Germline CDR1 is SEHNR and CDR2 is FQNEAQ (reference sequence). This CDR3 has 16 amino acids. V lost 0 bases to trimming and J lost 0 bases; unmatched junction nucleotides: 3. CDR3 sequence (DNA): TGTGCCAGCAGCTTAGCGATAGCGGGGGACTCCTACGAGCAGTACTTC. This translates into CASSLAIAGDSYEQYF.

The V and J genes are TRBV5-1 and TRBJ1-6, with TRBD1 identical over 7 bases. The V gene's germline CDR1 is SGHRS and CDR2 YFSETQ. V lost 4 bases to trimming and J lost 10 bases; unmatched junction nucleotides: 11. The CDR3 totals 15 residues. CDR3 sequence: CASSAGTDRGSPLHF. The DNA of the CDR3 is TGCGCCAGCAGCGCCGGGACAGACAGAGGATCACCCCTCCACTTT.

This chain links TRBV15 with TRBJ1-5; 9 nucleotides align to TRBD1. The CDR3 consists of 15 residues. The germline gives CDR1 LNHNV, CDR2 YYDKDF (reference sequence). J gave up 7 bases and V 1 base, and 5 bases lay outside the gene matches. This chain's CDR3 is CATSRAGQGIQPQHF. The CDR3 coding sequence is TGTGCCACCAGCAGAGCGGGACAGGGAATACAGCCCCAGCATTTT.

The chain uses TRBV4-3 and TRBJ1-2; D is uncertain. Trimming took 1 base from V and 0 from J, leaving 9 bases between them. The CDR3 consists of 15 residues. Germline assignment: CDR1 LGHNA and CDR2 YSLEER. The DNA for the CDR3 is TGCGCCAGCAGCCAAGGGGCAGTTACTAACTATGGCTACACCTTC. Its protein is CASSQGAVTNYGYTF.

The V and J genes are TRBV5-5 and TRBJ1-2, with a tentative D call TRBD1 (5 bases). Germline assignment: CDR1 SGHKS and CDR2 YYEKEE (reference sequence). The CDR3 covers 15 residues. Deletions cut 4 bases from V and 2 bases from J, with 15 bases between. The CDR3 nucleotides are TGTGCCAGCAGCCCTACCGGAGGGGAGAACTATGGCTACACCTTC. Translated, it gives CASSPTGGENYGYTF.